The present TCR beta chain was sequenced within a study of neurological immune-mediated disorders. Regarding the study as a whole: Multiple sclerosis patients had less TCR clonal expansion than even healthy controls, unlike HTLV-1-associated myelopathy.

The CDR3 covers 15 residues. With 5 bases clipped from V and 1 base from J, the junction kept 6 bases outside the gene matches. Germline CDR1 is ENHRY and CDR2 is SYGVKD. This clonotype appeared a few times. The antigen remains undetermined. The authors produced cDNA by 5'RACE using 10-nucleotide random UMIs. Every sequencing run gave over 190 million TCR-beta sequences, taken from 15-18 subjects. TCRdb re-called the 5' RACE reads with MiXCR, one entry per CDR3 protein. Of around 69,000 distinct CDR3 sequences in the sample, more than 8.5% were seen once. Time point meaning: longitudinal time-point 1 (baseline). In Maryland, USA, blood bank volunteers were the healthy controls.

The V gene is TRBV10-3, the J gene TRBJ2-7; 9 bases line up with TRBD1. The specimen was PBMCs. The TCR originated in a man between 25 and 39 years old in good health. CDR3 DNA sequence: TGTGCCATCAGTCCCGGGACAGGGTATTCCTACGAGCAGTACTTC. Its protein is CAISPGTGYSYEQYF.